This T cell receptor beta chain stems from a study of T cells in Graves' hyperthyroidism and ophthalmopathy. Germline CDR1 SGHTA, CDR2 FQGNSA. Trimming removed 2 bases from V and 0 bases from J; junction bases left unmatched: 6. The CDR3 has 16 amino acids. Amplified TCR beta CDR3 regions derived from RNA transcripts. The HTBI set primed first-round TCR CDR3 RT-PCR. TCRdb re-analysed the multiplex PCR reads in MiXCR, keeping a single row per CDR3 protein. Here the sample spans about 260,000 distinct CDR3 sequences, roughly 15% being singletons. This clonotype was counted many times. The sequence was collected from a woman in her late teens or twenties with Graves' ophthalmopathy. This chain uses TRBV7-2 with TRBJ1-2, with TRBD1 matching over 7 bases. Sequenced input: blood. CDR3 coding DNA: TGTGCCAGCAGCTTAACCACCGGGACAGCTAACTATGGCTACACCTTC. Its translation is CASSLTTGTANYGYTF. Complete variable domain (other parts from reference TRBV7-2 and TRBJ1-2): GAGVSQSPSNKVTEKGKDVELRCDPISGHTALYWYRQSLGQGLEFLIYFQGNSAPDKSGLPSDRFSAERTGGSVSTLTIQRTQQEDSAVYLCASSLTTGTANYGYTFGSGTRLTVV.